Detailed here is one T cell receptor beta chain. This specimen comes from a study of blood T cell repertoires in COVID-19. About the study: PBMCs, B-cell-depleted T cells, or T cells were the source of the cDNA or gDNA that made up the material.

The germline V gene encodes CDR1 WNHNN and CDR2 SYGVQD (reference sequence). The CDR3 consists of 16 residues. The junction had 5 bases not matched to a gene; V was cut back by 3 bases and J by 0 bases. The table came from immunoSEQ multiplex PCR; TCRdb's copy has only in-frame clones and leaves some out. The table has 350,000 to 500,000 clones, more than 70% seen once. The sequence was collected from a woman aged 18-29 years who had been exposed to COVID-19. The sequenced sample consisted of PBMCs or T cells enriched from blood (not recorded which). The V and J genes are TRBV10-1 and TRBJ1-3, with 7 bases fitting TRBD1. The CDR3 DNA sequence: TGCGCCAGCAGTGACACAGGGGATTCCTCTGGAAACACCATATATTTT. Its translation: CASSDTGDSSGNTIYF.